This entry features one TCR beta chain sequence. Between the trimmed V and J ends, which lost 8 bases and 2 bases, there was a span of 12 bases. Germline CDR1 is SGHTA and CDR2 is FQGTGA. The length of the CDR3 is 13 residues. This record belongs to a study of T cell responses to AZD1222 COVID-19 vaccine. Some clones are missing from TCRdb's copy, which holds only in-frame ones; the method was immunoSEQ multiplex PCR. The sample holds about 56,000 clones, less than 90% seen once. The starting material was peripheral blood, obtained 28 days after the second AZD1222 dose. The J gene is TRBJ2-5, the V gene TRBV7-3, with D maybe TRBD2 (5 bases). This sequence was found in an adult who received the AZD1222 COVID-19 vaccine. CDR3 protein: CASSRVNQETQYF. In nucleotides, the CDR3 is TGTGCCAGCTCGCGGGTGAATCAAGAGACCCAGTACTTC.